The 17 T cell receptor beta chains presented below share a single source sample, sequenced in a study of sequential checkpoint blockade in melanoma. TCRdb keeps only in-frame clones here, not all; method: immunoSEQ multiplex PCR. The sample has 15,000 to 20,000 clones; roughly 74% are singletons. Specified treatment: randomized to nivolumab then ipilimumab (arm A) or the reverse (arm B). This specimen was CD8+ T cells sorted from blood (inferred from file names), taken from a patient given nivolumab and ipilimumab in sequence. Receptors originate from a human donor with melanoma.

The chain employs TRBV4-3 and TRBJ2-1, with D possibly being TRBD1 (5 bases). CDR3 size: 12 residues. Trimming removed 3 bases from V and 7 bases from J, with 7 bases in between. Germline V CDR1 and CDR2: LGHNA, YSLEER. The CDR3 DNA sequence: TGCGCCAGCAGCCAGCACAGGAATGAGCAGTTCTTC. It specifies CASSQHRNEQFF.

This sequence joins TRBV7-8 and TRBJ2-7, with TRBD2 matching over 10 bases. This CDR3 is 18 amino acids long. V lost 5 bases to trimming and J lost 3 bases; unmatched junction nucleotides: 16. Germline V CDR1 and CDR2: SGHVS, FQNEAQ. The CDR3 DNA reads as TGTGCCAGCAGCCCCTACGGACTAGCGGTCTCCCGCGGCTACGAGCAGTACTTC. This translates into CASSPYGLAVSRGYEQYF.

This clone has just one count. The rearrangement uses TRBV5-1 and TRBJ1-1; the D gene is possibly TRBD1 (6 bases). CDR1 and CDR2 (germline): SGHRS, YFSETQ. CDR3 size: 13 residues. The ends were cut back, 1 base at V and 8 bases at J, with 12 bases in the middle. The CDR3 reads CASSLFWTDEAFF. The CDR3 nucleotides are TGCGCCAGCAGCTTGTTCTGGACAGACGAAGCTTTCTTT.

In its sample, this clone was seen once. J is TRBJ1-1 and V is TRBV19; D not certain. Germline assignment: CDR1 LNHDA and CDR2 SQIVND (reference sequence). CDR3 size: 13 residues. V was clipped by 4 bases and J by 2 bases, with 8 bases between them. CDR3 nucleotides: TGTGCCAGTAGTAGGCTGAAAAACACTGAAGCTTTCTTT. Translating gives CASSRLKNTEAFF.

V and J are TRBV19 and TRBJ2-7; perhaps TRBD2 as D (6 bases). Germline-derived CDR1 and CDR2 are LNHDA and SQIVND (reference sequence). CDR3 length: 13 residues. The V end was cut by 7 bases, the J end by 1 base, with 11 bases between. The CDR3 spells CASTGEASYEQYF. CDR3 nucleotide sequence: TGTGCCAGTACGGGAGAGGCTTCCTACGAGCAGTACTTC.

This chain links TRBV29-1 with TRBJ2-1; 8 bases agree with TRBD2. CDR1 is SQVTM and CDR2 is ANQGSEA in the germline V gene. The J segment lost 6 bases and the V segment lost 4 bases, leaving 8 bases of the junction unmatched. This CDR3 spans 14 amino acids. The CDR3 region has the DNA TGCAGCGTTGTCGGGGCGGGGGGTCCCAATGAGCAGTTCTTC. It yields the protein CSVVGAGGPNEQFF.

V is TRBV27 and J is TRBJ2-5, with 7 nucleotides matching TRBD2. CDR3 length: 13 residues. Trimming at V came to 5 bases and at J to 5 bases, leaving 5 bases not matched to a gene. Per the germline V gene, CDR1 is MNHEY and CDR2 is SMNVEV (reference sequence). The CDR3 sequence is CASSRGLMETQYF. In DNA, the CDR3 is TGTGCCAGCAGTCGGGGACTAATGGAGACCCAGTACTTC.

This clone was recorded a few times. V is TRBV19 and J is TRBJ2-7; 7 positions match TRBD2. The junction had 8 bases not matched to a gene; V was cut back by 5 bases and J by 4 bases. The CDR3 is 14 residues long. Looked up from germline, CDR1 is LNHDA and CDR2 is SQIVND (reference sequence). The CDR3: CASSVGLVGYEQYF. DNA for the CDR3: TGTGCCAGTAGTGTCGGACTAGTCGGGTACGAGCAGTACTTC.

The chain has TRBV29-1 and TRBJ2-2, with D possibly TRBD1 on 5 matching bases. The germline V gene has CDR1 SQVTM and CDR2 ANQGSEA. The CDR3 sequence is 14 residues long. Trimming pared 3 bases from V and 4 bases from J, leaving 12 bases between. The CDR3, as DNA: TGCAGCGTTGATCTCCAGGGTGCCACCGGGGAGCTGTTTTTT. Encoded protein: CSVDLQGATGELFF.

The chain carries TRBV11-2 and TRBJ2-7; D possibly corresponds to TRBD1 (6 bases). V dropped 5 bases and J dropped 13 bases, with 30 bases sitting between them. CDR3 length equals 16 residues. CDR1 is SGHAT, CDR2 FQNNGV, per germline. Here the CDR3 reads CASSPKPPDDRPWDYF. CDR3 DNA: TGTGCCAGCAGCCCTAAGCCCCCGGACGACAGGCCCTGGGATTACTTC.

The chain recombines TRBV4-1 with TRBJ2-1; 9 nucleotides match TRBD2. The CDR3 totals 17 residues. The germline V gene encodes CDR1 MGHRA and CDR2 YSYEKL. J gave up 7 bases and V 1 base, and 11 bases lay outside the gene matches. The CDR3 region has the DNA TGCGCCAGCAGCCAAGGTTTGCTTGCGGGGGGGAAAAATGAGCAGTTCTTC. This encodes CASSQGLLAGGKNEQFF.

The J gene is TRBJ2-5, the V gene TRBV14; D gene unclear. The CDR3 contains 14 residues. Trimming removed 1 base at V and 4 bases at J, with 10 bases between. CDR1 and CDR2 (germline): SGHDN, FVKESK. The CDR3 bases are TGTGCCAGCAGCCAAGTTCTAGAAATAGAGACCCAGTACTTC. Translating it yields CASSQVLEIETQYF. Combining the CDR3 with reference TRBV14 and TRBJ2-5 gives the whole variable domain EAGVTQFPSHSVIEKGQTVTLRCDPISGHDNLYWYRRVMGKEIKFLLHFVKESKQDESGMPNNRFLAERTGGTYSTLKVQPAELEDSGVYFCASSQVLEIETQYFGPGTRLLVL.

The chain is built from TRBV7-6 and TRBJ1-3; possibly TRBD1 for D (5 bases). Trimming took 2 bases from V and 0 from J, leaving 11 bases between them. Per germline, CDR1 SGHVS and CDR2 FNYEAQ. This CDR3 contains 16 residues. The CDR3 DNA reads TGTGCCAGCAGCTTATCGGGCAGGGACTCTGGAAACACCATATATTTT. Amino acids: CASSLSGRDSGNTIYF.

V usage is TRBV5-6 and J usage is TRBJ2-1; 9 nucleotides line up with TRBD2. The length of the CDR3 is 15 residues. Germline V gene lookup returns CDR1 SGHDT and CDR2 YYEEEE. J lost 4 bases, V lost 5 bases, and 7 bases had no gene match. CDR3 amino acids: CASSHLAGPYNEQFF. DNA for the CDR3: TGTGCCAGCAGTCATCTAGCGGGGCCTTACAATGAGCAGTTCTTC.

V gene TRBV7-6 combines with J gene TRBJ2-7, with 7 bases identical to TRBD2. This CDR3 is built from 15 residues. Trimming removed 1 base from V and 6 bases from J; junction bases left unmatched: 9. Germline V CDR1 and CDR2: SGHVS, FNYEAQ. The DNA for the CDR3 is TGTGCCAGCAGCTTAGTAGAGTCTGGGGGGGGCGAGCAGTACTTC. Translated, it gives CASSLVESGGGEQYF.

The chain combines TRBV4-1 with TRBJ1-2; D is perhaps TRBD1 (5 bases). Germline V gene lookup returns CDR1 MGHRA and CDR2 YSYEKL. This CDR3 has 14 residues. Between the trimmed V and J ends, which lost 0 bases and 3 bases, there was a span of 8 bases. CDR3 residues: CASSQDGGDYGYTF. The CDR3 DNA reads TGCGCCAGCAGCCAAGATGGGGGGGACTATGGCTACACCTTC.

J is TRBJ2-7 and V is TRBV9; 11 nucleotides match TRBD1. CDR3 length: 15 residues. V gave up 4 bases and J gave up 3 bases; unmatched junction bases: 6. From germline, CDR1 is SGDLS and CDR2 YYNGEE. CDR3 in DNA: TGTGCCAGCAGCCCACGGACAGGGGGCGTCTACGAGCAGTACTTC. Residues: CASSPRTGGVYEQYF.